Following are 18 T cell receptor beta chains from one sample sequenced in a study of blood T cells in healthy people across ages (dated by TCRdb to between 2015 and 2017). The library was prepared using 5' RACE. The data were produced on an Illumina HiSeq 2500. A second PCR of 7 to 11 cycles was performed with a sample-barcoded 5' primer and a J-beta primer mix. Using fastp at Q25 and MiXCR, TCRdb reprocessed the public reads and kept productive beta chains. A single entry per CDR3 protein holds the most common genes and DNA from its merged rows. The sample data list about 1.4 million distinct CDR3 sequences, and approximately 60% of these were observed just once. Clones ranked in the top ten supply 6.7% of the sample. What was sequenced was blood. These receptors were obtained from a man between 18 and 29 years old in good health.

This rearrangement joins TRBV4-1 to TRBJ1-2, with 8 nucleotides matching TRBD1. The CDR3 is 15 amino acids. Germline loops: CDR1 MGHRA, CDR2 YSYEKL. V trimming: 4 bases; J trimming: 5 bases; junction bases outside the gene matches: 9. The DNA of the CDR3 is TGCGCCAGCAGCCCCCTTGCAGGGGGCAATTATGGCTACACCTTC. Protein product: CASSPLAGGNYGYTF.

The chain joins TRBV6-5 to TRBJ2-2, with D hard to call. The CDR3 sequence is 11 residues long. The ends were cut back, 2 bases at V and 7 bases at J, with 2 bases in the middle. Germline V gives CDR1 MNHEY, CDR2 SVGAGI. As DNA, the CDR3 is TGTGCCAGCAGTTACGGCGGGGAGCTGTTTTTT. Protein sequence: CASSYGGELFF.

The genes are TRBV20-1 and TRBJ1-5; the match to TRBD1 covers 7 bases. CDR1 and CDR2 from the germline V gene are DFQATT and SNEGSKA (reference sequence). The CDR3 covers 14 residues. The trim removed 4 bases at V and 4 bases at J, leaving 7 bases unmatched. The CDR3 reads CSATTGTVNQPQHF. CDR3 DNA sequence: TGCAGTGCTACGACAGGGACAGTGAATCAGCCCCAGCATTTT.

V is TRBV6-1 and J is TRBJ2-4; 16 bases are shared with TRBD2. The germline gives CDR1 MNHNS, CDR2 SASEGT. The junction had 3 bases not matched to a gene; V was cut back by 7 bases and J by 6 bases. The CDR3 has 15 residues. The DNA of the CDR3 is TGTGCCAGCACAGGGACTAGCGGGAGGGGAAACATTCAGTACTTC. This sequence encodes CASTGTSGRGNIQYF.

A few counts support this clonotype. The genes are TRBV12-3 or TRBV12-4 and TRBJ2-6; a possible D gene is TRBD1 (5 bases). The CDR3 is made up of 16 amino acids. With 3 bases removed from V and 2 bases from J, the gap between germline ends came to 11 bases. The CDR3 reads CASSLQGEPGANVLTF. The CDR3 DNA follows: TGTGCCAGCAGTTTGCAGGGCGAGCCTGGGGCCAACGTCCTGACTTTC.

The genes are TRBV20-1 and TRBJ2-7; TRBD1 is a possible D gene (9 bases). The CDR3 loop spans 16 amino acids. The germline V gene has CDR1 DFQATT and CDR2 SNEGSKA (reference sequence). The V end lost 4 bases, the J end lost 7 bases, and 26 bases lay between the germline ends. DNA of the CDR3: TGCAGTGCTACCCCCGGGACAGGGACTAGTATTGGTGAGCAGTACTTC. Translated, it gives CSATPGTGTSIGEQYF.

The genes are TRBV20-1 and TRBJ2-1; possibly TRBD1 or TRBD2 for D (5 bases each). Germline CDR1 and CDR2: DFQATT and SNEGSKA (reference sequence). V lost 5 bases, J lost 3 bases, and 23 bases lay in between. This CDR3 contains 17 residues. CDR3 sequence: CSASEQGVLDGYNEQFF. Here the CDR3 DNA reads TGCAGTGCTTCCGAGCAGGGAGTACTAGATGGCTACAATGAGCAGTTCTTC.

The chain carries TRBV12-3 or TRBV12-4 and TRBJ1-6; D is undetermined. Trimming pared 3 bases from V and 4 bases from J, leaving 4 bases between. The CDR3 loop spans 13 amino acids. The CDR3 coding sequence is TGTGCCAGCAGTTTCGGGTATAATTCACCCCTCCACTTT. It yields the protein CASSFGYNSPLHF.

The chain is built from TRBV27 and TRBJ2-3; D might be TRBD1 or TRBD2, each matching 6 bases. This CDR3 region has 20 residues. Trimming took off 0 bases at V and 4 bases at J, with 26 bases between the two ends. The germline V gene encodes CDR1 MNHEY and CDR2 SMNVEV (reference sequence). CDR3 nucleotides: TGTGCCAGCAGTTTATCACCCTCCTTCCTTCGTGAGGGGGGCGCAGATACGCAGTATTTT. Residues: CASSLSPSFLREGGADTQYF.

The chain joins TRBV29-1 to TRBJ1-1, with D perhaps TRBD1 (5 bases). The CDR3 runs to 14 residues. Germline V CDR1 and CDR2: SQVTM, ANQGSEA. Trimming pared 6 bases from V and 0 bases from J, leaving 14 bases between. The CDR3 DNA sequence: TGCAGCGTCCGGGGGGTTCTCTTGAACACTGAAGCTTTCTTT. Translating it yields CSVRGVLLNTEAFF.

The rearrangement joins TRBV4-2 to TRBJ2-2; the D gene is possibly TRBD2 (6 bases). CDR1 is LGHNA, CDR2 YNFKEQ, per germline. Trimming removed 3 bases at V and 4 bases at J, with 12 bases between. This CDR3 comprises 15 residues. DNA for the CDR3: TGTGCCAGCAGCCACGGACCCGGGAGCACCGGGGAGCTGTTTTTT. Translated: CASSHGPGSTGELFF.

Only a few counts were recorded for this clonotype. The chain combines TRBV4-1 with TRBJ1-2; D remains unclear. The V end lost 0 bases, the J end lost 0 bases, and 5 bases lay between the germline ends. The CDR3 covers 14 residues. Germline-derived CDR1 and CDR2 are MGHRA and YSYEKL. The CDR3, as DNA: TGCGCCAGCAGCCAAGAACCAGCTAACTATGGCTACACCTTC. Translated, it gives CASSQEPANYGYTF.

V is TRBV14 and J is TRBJ2-3, with a tentative D call TRBD2 (6 bases). Trimming shortened V by 3 bases and J by 2 bases, and 12 bases separated the two germline ends. The length of the CDR3 is 15 residues. Germline lookup yields CDR1 SGHDN and CDR2 FVKESK. Here the CDR3 DNA reads TGTGCCAGCAGCCACCCGGGAGATTACACAGATACGCAGTATTTT. Its translation: CASSHPGDYTDTQYF.

This chain joins TRBV6-1 and TRBJ1-2; TRBD1 matches at 9 bases. This CDR3 comprises 19 residues. Losses at the gene ends were 6 bases for V and 4 bases for J; bases not matched to a gene: 21. CDR1 is MNHNS and CDR2 is SASEGT in the germline V gene. CDR3 in amino acids: CASSPTQEKGQGQFYGYTF. CDR3 DNA: TGTGCCAGCAGCCCGACGCAAGAGAAAGGACAGGGGCAGTTCTATGGCTACACCTTC.

This chain joins TRBV20-1 and TRBJ2-1; D may match TRBD1 or TRBD2 (5 bases each). Germline CDR1 DFQATT, CDR2 SNEGSKA (reference sequence). This CDR3 is built from 15 residues. Trimming left V 6 bases short and J 8 bases short, with 23 bases between. CDR3 bases: TGCAGTGCCAAGGCGGCGAGGGGACCGTTGGATGAGCAGTTCTTC. Its translation: CSAKAARGPLDEQFF.

V is TRBV11-2 and J is TRBJ1-2, with D unresolved. Deletions cut 11 bases from V and 4 bases from J, with 23 bases between. This CDR3 has 15 amino acids. Germline values: CDR1 SGHAT, CDR2 FQNNGV. The chain's CDR3 is CAGTLLRSSSYGYTF. The CDR3 DNA sequence: TGTGCCGGCACCCTCCTTAGGAGTTCATCCTATGGCTACACCTTC.

This clonotype has only a few counts. This chain connects TRBV27 to TRBJ2-1, with 8 bases fitting TRBD1. This CDR3 spans 14 amino acids. The germline V gene has CDR1 MNHEY and CDR2 SMNVEV (reference sequence). V trimming: 9 bases; J trimming: 4 bases; junction bases outside the gene matches: 8. The CDR3: CASTGTGLYNEQFF. In nucleotides, the CDR3 is TGTGCCAGTACCGGGACAGGACTTTACAATGAGCAGTTCTTC.

V usage is TRBV20-1 and J usage is TRBJ1-2; a weak D match, TRBD1 (6 bases). Germline CDR1 DFQATT, CDR2 SNEGSKA (reference sequence). The CDR3 is made up of 12 amino acids. The V end was cut by 5 bases, the J end by 13 bases, with 20 bases between. CDR3 DNA sequence: TGCAGTGCTCAGAGTTCCAACAGGGCTCGCACCTTC. It codes for CSAQSSNRARTF.